This is a list of T cell receptor beta chains from one sample in a study of shared clonotypes between healthy human individuals. Generated by immunoSEQ multiplex PCR, the TCRdb table keeps only in-frame clones and is missing some. The sample consists of roughly 2 million clones, roughly 94% of them appearing once. The specimen was naive CD8+ T cells sorted from blood. The receptors derive from a man aged 18-30 years in good health. Each CDR3 is given with its conserved first and last residue. Fields, in order: CDR3 protein, CDR3 DNA, J gene, V gene, D gene, clone size. A D gene is named only where the DNA matches it firmly. Only part of the rows carry a size: once, few, many, or a class if the clone is expanded.

CDR3aa: CASSTRGQVTPNEQFF; CDR3nt: TGTGCCAGCAGCACTAGAGGGCAGGTAACCCCCAATGAGCAGTTCTTC; j_gene: TRBJ2-1; v_gene: TRBV13; d_gene: .; abundance: .
CDR3aa: CASSHQEGGGEQFF; CDR3nt: TGCGCCAGCAGCCACCAAGAGGGAGGAGGTGAGCAGTTCTTC; j_gene: TRBJ2-1; v_gene: TRBV4-3; d_gene: .; abundance: .
CDR3aa: CASNGLYNEQFF; CDR3nt: TGCGCCAGCAACGGGCTGTACAATGAGCAGTTCTTC; j_gene: TRBJ2-1; v_gene: TRBV5-1; d_gene: .; abundance: .
CDR3aa: CASSIDLETYGYTF; CDR3nt: TGTGCCAGTAGTATAGATCTTGAAACCTATGGCTACACCTTC; j_gene: TRBJ1-2; v_gene: TRBV19; d_gene: .; abundance: .
CDR3aa: CSARGQGSEQFF; CDR3nt: TGCAGCGCAAGGGGACAGGGAAGTGAGCAGTTCTTC; j_gene: TRBJ2-1; v_gene: TRBV29-1; d_gene: TRBD1; abundance: .
CDR3aa: CASSPGRGEYNEQFF; CDR3nt: TGCGCCAGCAGCCCCGGGCGGGGGGAGTACAATGAGCAGTTCTTC; j_gene: TRBJ2-1; v_gene: TRBV4-1; d_gene: TRBD2; abundance: .
CDR3aa: CASSTGIADTQYF; CDR3nt: TGCGCCAGCAGTACGGGAATCGCAGATACGCAGTATTTT; j_gene: TRBJ2-3; v_gene: TRBV10-1; d_gene: .; abundance: .
CDR3aa: CASSETDLNTEAFF; CDR3nt: TGTGCCAGCAGCGAGACAGATCTGAACACTGAAGCTTTCTTT; j_gene: TRBJ1-1; v_gene: TRBV9; d_gene: .; abundance: .
CDR3aa: CASSTTGFYEQYF; CDR3nt: TGTGCCAGCAGTACAACAGGGTTCTACGAGCAGTACTTC; j_gene: TRBJ2-7; v_gene: TRBV6-5; d_gene: .; abundance: .
CDR3aa: CAISGLSSGGARVTDTQYF; CDR3nt: TGTGCCATCAGCGGCTTGAGTAGCGGGGGGGCCAGGGTGACAGATACGCAGTATTTT; j_gene: TRBJ2-3; v_gene: TRBV10-3; d_gene: TRBD2; abundance: .
CDR3aa: CASSHRDSYEQYF; CDR3nt: TGTGCCAGCAGCCACAGGGACTCCTACGAGCAGTACTTC; j_gene: TRBJ2-7; v_gene: TRBV7-9; d_gene: .; abundance: .
CDR3aa: CASSLGTGGAYNEQFF; CDR3nt: TGTGCCAGCAGCTTGGGGACAGGGGGCGCCTACAATGAGCAGTTCTTC; j_gene: TRBJ2-1; v_gene: TRBV5-6; d_gene: TRBD1; abundance: .
CDR3aa: CASSSRTGEGTGELFF; CDR3nt: TGTGCCAGCAGCTCCAGGACAGGGGAAGGCACCGGGGAGCTGTTTTTT; j_gene: TRBJ2-2; v_gene: TRBV7-3; d_gene: TRBD1; abundance: .
CDR3aa: CASSLAGVTYNEQFF; CDR3nt: TGTGCCAGCAGCTTAGCGGGGGTTACCTACAATGAGCAGTTCTTC; j_gene: TRBJ2-1; v_gene: TRBV13; d_gene: .; abundance: .
CDR3aa: CAWSSGQGNSPLHF; CDR3nt: TGTGCCTGGAGTTCCGGACAGGGAAATTCACCCCTCCACTTT; j_gene: TRBJ1-6; v_gene: TRBV30; d_gene: TRBD1; abundance: .
CDR3aa: CASSLDLGIRTEAFF; CDR3nt: TGTGCCAGCAGCTTAGATCTGGGGATTCGCACTGAAGCTTTCTTT; j_gene: TRBJ1-1; v_gene: TRBV7-3; d_gene: .; abundance: once
CDR3aa: CASSPPGANEQFF; CDR3nt: TGCGCCAGCAGCCCCCCGGGAGCCAATGAGCAGTTCTTC; j_gene: TRBJ2-1; v_gene: TRBV4-1; d_gene: .; abundance: once
CDR3aa: CASSYSIGEASYEQYF; CDR3nt: TGTGCCAGCAGTTACTCGATCGGGGAAGCCTCCTACGAGCAGTACTTC; j_gene: TRBJ2-7; v_gene: TRBV6-5; d_gene: .; abundance: .
CDR3aa: CSAGHEQFF; CDR3nt: TGCAGCGCGGGCCATGAGCAGTTCTTC; j_gene: TRBJ2-1; v_gene: TRBV29-1; d_gene: .; abundance: .
CDR3aa: CASSLGGLSSTDTQYF; CDR3nt: TGTGCCAGCAGCTTAGGCGGCTTATCTAGCACAGATACGCAGTATTTT; j_gene: TRBJ2-3; v_gene: TRBV13; d_gene: .; abundance: .
CDR3aa: CASSDTGGGVYGYTF; CDR3nt: TGTGCCAGTAGTGATACAGGGGGAGGTGTCTATGGCTACACCTTC; j_gene: TRBJ1-2; v_gene: TRBV19; d_gene: TRBD1; abundance: .
CDR3aa: CASSLFGQATSSYEQYF; CDR3nt: TGTGCCAGCAGTTTATTCGGGCAGGCGACTAGCTCCTACGAGCAGTACTTC; j_gene: TRBJ2-7; v_gene: TRBV27; d_gene: .; abundance: .
CDR3aa: CASSPGTDTEAFF; CDR3nt: TGTGCCAGCAGCCCCGGGACCGACACTGAAGCTTTCTTT; j_gene: TRBJ1-1; v_gene: TRBV9; d_gene: .; abundance: .
CDR3aa: CASSFSTEGYTEAFF; CDR3nt: TGTGCCAGCAGCTTTTCGACAGAGGGATACACTGAAGCTTTCTTT; j_gene: TRBJ1-1; v_gene: TRBV7-8; d_gene: .; abundance: .